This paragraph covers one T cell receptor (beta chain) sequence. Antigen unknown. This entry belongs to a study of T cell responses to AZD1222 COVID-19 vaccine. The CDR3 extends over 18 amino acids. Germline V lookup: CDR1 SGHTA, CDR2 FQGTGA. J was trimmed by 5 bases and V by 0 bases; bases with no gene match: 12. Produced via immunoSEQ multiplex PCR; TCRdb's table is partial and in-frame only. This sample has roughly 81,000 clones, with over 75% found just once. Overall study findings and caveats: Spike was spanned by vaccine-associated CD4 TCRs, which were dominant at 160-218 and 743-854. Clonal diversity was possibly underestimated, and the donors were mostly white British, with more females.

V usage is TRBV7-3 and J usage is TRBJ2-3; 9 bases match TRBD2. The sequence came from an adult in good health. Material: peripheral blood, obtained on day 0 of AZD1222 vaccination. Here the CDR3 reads CASSLTGGLAGAGDTQYF. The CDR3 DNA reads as TGTGCCAGCAGCTTAACTGGAGGCTTAGCGGGAGCCGGAGATACGCAGTATTTT.